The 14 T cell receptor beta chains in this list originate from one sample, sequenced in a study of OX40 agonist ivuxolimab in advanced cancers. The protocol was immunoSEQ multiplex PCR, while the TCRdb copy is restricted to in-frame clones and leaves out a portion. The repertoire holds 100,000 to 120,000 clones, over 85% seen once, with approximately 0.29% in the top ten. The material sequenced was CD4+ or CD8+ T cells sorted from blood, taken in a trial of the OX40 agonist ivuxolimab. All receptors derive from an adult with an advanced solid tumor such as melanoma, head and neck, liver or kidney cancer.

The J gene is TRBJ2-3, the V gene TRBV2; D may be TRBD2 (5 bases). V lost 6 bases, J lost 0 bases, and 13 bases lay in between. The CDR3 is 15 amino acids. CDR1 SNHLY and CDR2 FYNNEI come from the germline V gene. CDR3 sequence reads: CASSVNSVSTDTQYF. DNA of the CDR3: TGTGCCAGCAGCGTTAATAGCGTGAGCACAGATACGCAGTATTTT.

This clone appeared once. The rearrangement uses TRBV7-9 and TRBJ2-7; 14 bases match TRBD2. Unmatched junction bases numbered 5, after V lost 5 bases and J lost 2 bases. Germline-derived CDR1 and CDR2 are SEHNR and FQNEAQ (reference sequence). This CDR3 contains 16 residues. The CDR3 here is CASSRSGLAGAYEQYF. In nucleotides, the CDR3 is TGTGCCAGCAGCCGATCGGGACTAGCGGGGGCCTACGAGCAGTACTTC.

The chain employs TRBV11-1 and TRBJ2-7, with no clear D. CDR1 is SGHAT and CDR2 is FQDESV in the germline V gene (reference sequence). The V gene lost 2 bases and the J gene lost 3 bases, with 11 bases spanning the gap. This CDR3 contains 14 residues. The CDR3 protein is CASSLTTESYEQYF. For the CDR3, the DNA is TGTGCCAGCAGCTTAACTACGGAGAGCTACGAGCAGTACTTC. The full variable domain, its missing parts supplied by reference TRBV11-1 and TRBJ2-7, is EAEVAQSPRYKITEKSQAVAFWCDPISGHATLYWYRQILGQGPELLVQFQDESVVDDSQLPKDRFSAERLKGVDSTLKIQPAELGDSAMYLCASSLTTESYEQYFGPGTRLTVT.

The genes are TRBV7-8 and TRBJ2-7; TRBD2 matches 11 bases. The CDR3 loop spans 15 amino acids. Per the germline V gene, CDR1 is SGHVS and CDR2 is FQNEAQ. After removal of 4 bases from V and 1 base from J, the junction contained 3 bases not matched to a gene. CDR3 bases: TGTGCCAGCAGCTCGGGACTAGCGGAATCCTACGAGCAGTACTTC. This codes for CASSSGLAESYEQYF.

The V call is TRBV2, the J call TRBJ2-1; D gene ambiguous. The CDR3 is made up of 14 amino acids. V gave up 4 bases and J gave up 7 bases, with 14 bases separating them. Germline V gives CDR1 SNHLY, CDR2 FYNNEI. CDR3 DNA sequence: TGTGCCAGCAGTGCCAGAACCTCTGGGAATGAGCAGTTCTTC. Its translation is CASSARTSGNEQFF.

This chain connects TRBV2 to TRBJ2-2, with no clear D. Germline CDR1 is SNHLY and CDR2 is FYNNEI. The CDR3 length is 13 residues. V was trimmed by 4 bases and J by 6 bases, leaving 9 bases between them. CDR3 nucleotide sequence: TGTGCCAGCAGTGCTTTGTCGTCCGGGGAGCTGTTTTTT. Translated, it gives CASSALSSGELFF.

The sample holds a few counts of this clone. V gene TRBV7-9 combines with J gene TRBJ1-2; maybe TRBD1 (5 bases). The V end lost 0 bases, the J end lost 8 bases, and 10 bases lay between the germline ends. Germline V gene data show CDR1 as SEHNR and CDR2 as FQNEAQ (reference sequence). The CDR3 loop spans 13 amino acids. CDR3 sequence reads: CASSLAGVGGYTF. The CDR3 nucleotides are TGTGCCAGCAGCTTAGCAGGGGTGGGCGGCTACACCTTC.

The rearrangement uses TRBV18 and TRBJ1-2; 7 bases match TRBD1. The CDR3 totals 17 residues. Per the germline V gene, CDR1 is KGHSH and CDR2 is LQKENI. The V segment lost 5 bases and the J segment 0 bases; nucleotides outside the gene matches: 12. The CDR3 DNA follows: TGTGCCAGCTCAGATCCGGGACAGAACTTAGCTAACTATGGCTACACCTTC. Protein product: CASSDPGQNLANYGYTF.

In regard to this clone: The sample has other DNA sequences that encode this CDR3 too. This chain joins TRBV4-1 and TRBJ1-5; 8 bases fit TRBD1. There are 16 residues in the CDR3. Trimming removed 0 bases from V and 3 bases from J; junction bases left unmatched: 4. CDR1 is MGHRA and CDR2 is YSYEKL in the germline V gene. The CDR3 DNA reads TGCGCCAGCAGCCAAGAAGGGACAGGACTCAATCAGCCCCAGCATTTT. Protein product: CASSQEGTGLNQPQHF.

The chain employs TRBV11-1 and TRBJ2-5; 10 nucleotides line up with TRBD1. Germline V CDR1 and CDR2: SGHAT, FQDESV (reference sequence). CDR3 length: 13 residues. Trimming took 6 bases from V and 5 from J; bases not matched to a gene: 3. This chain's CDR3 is CASRKTGGETQYF. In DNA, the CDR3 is TGTGCCAGCAGAAAGACAGGGGGCGAGACCCAGTACTTC.

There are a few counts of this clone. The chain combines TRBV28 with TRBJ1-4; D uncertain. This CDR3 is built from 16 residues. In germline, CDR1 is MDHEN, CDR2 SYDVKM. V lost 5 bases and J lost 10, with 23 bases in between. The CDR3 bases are TGTGCCAGCAGTCAGCATAAGGAAGGAGGGTCCGGAAAACTGTTTTTT. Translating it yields CASSQHKEGGSGKLFF.

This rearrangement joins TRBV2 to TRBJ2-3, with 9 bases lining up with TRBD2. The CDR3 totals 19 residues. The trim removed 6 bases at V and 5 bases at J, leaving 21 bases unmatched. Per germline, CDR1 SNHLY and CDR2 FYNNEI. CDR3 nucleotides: TGTGCCAGCAGACGGCCAGGGGGGGCTAGCGGGATGGTCGTAGATACGCAGTATTTT. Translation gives CASRRPGGASGMVVDTQYF.

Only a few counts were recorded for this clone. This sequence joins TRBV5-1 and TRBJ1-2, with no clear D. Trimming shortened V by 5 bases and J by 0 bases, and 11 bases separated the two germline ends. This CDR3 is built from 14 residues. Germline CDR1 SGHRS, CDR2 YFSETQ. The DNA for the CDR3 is TGCGCCAGCAGGAGGGATCTCACTAACTATGGCTACACCTTC. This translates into CASRRDLTNYGYTF.

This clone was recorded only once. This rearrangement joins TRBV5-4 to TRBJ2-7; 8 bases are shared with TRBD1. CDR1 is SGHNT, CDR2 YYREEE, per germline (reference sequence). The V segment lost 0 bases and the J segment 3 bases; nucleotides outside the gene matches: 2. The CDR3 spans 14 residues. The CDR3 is CASSLAGTGYEQYF. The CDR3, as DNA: TGTGCCAGCAGCTTGGCCGGGACAGGCTACGAGCAGTACTTC.